This TCR beta chain was sequenced in a study of T-cell reconstitution after alpha-beta-depleted transplantation in children. The study's findings and limits: By about two months after transplant, alpha-beta T cells reportedly arose from several hundred graft clones that had expanded.

Preparation of the TCRbeta library involved a method that used unique molecular identifiers. TCRdb redid the calling of the PCR reads with MiXCR, one entry per CDR3 protein. The table has some 460,000 distinct CDR3 sequences, under 20% seen once; the top ten hold approximately 29%. The CDR3 is made up of 15 amino acids. Germline-derived CDR1 and CDR2 are SGHAT and FQNNGV. The V end was cut by 4 bases, the J end by 7 bases, with 17 bases between. This clonotype was counted between two and nine times. Antigen: not known. The chain couples TRBV11-2 to TRBJ2-1; D is undetermined. The sample here was PBMCs, mostly from graft donor cells, taken 360 days after TCRalphabeta/CD19-depleted stem cell transplant. The source of this sequence is a boy in the first two years of life who had a stem cell transplant for Wiskott-Aldrich syndrome, so the T cells may come from the graft donor. Here the CDR3 DNA reads TGTGCCAGCAGCTCGAGTGGCCTTATCGAAAATGAGCAGTTCTTC. Its protein product is CASSSSGLIENEQFF.